The 20 T cell receptor beta chains reported below all come from one sample, sequenced in a study of T cells in Graves' hyperthyroidism and ophthalmopathy. RNA transcripts provided the source from which TCR beta CDR3 regions were amplified. Initially, a first-round RT-PCR of the TCR CDR3 employed the HTBI primer set. TCRdb called the multiplex PCR reads again in MiXCR, with one record for every CDR3 protein. This table has about 610,000 distinct CDR3 sequences, about 45% appearing once. The sequencing input was peripheral blood or thyroid tissue (not recorded which). Every receptor here comes from a woman under 30 with Graves' hyperthyroidism.

A few counts support this clonotype. The junction departs from germline at one end; a sequencing error may be responsible. V and J are TRBV10-3 and TRBJ2-7; possibly TRBD1 for D (5 bases). CDR3 size: 13 residues. The germline V gene has CDR1 ENHRY and CDR2 SYGVKD. The CDR3 is CAIRDYQGYGQYF. The CDR3 DNA reads TGTGCCATCAGAGATTATCAGGGCTACGGGCAGTACTTC.

This clonotype was seen many times. This chain joins TRBV27 and TRBJ2-7; D is tentatively TRBD1 or TRBD2 (5 bases each). Trimming pared 8 bases from V and 4 bases from J, leaving 18 bases between. Germline CDR1 reads MNHEY; CDR2 reads SMNVEV (reference sequence). This CDR3 spans 14 amino acids. In DNA, the CDR3 is TGTGCCAGCTTGGGGAGCGCAGGGAAATACGAGCAGTACTTC. Its translation is CASLGSAGKYEQYF.

This clonotype was counted at least ten times. V gene TRBV24-1 combines with J gene TRBJ2-7, with D possibly being TRBD1 or TRBD2 (5 bases each). Germline V lookup: CDR1 KGHDR, CDR2 SFDVKD. The CDR3 loop spans 15 amino acids. Trimming took off 5 bases at V and 0 bases at J, with 13 bases between the two ends. This CDR3 reads CATSGLRDGSYEQYF. The CDR3 DNA follows: TGTGCCACCAGTGGCCTTCGGGACGGCTCCTACGAGCAGTACTTC.

The rearrangement links TRBV6-1 to TRBJ2-2; 10 bases are shared with TRBD1. Germline CDR1 and CDR2: MNHNS and SASEGT. The V gene end was trimmed by 6 bases and the J gene end by 1 base; junction bases not matched to a gene: 8. The CDR3 has 17 residues. As DNA, the CDR3 is TGTGCCAGCAGAAGCGACAGGGGGCGGGGGAACACCGGGGAGCTGTTTTTT. It specifies CASRSDRGRGNTGELFF.

The J gene is TRBJ1-4, the V gene TRBV10-3, with D perhaps TRBD1 (6 bases). The CDR3 runs to 13 residues. Trimming stripped 6 bases from V and 5 bases from J, with 10 bases between. Germline CDR1 reads ENHRY; CDR2 reads SYGVKD. The CDR3 protein is CAIRETGNEKLFF. CDR3 nucleotides: TGTGCCATCAGGGAGACAGGCAATGAAAAACTGTTTTTT.

This clonotype was seen many times. The chain couples TRBV6-5 to TRBJ2-7; 7 bases align to TRBD2. The CDR3 runs 15 residues. V lost 0 bases, J lost 1 base, and 3 bases stayed unmatched. The V gene's germline CDR1 is MNHEY and CDR2 SVGAGI. CDR3 in DNA: TGTGCCAGCAGTTACTCGCGGGAGAGATCCTACGAGCAGTACTTC. This encodes CASSYSRERSYEQYF.

The V call is TRBV7-3, the J call TRBJ2-5; D gene uncertain. V lost 2 bases and J 4 bases, leaving 14 bases between the germline ends. Germline V lookup: CDR1 SGHTA, CDR2 FQGTGA. The CDR3 sequence is 15 residues long. CDR3 residues: CASSLVGSTSETQYF. DNA of the CDR3: TGTGCCAGCAGCTTAGTGGGATCCACGTCAGAGACCCAGTACTTC.

This clonotype has a handful of counts. This chain joins TRBV2 and TRBJ2-3, with D unclear. This CDR3 contains 12 residues. The germline CDR1 and CDR2 sequences are SNHLY and FYNNEI. Deletions cut 2 bases from V and 4 bases from J, with 4 bases between. CDR3 nucleotides: TGTGCCAGCAGTGAAACTTCAGATACGCAGTATTTT. Amino acids: CASSETSDTQYF.

V gene TRBV13 combines with J gene TRBJ2-6; the match to TRBD2 covers 8 bases. The ends lost 10 bases at V and 4 bases at J; junction bases unmatched: 9. The CDR3 length is 15 residues. From germline, CDR1 is PRHDT and CDR2 FYEKMQ (reference sequence). For the CDR3, the DNA is TGTGCCACACCCGGGGGGGGAGAAGGGGCCAACGTCCTGACTTTC. Its translation is CATPGGGEGANVLTF. The whole variable domain, filled in from reference TRBV13 and TRBJ2-6, reads AAGVIQSPRHLIKEKRETATLKCYPIPRHDTVYWYQQGPGQDPQFLISFYEKMQSDKGSIPDRFSAQQFSDYHSELNMSSLELGDSALYFCATPGGGEGANVLTFGAGSRLTVL.

V and J are TRBV7-2 and TRBJ2-5; a weak D match, TRBD2 (6 bases). Trimming pared 3 bases from V and 7 bases from J, leaving 18 bases between. The CDR3 extends over 15 amino acids. Germline V CDR1 and CDR2: SGHTA, FQGNSA. The CDR3 nucleotides are TGTGCCAGCAGCTTTCTGAGTAGCGGTTCGGGGACCCAGTACTTC. It encodes CASSFLSSGSGTQYF.

The chain joins TRBV7-9 to TRBJ2-7; D remains ambiguous. The J call may be wrong; the DNA end is better matched by TRBJ2-1. Germline V gene data show CDR1 as SEHNR and CDR2 as FQNEAQ (reference sequence). The CDR3 is 11 amino acids. In nucleotides, the CDR3 is TGTGCCAGCTCGGTCGTGAATGAGCAGTTCTTC. Translation gives CASSVVNEQFF.

Regarding this clonotype: Being one base from a much bigger clone, this may be a read error. The chain carries TRBV12-3 or TRBV12-4 and TRBJ1-6; 11 nucleotides line up with TRBD1. The CDR3 is made up of 17 amino acids. The CDR3 bases are TGTGCTAGTGACCAACCCGGGACAGGGGGCTATAATTCACCCCTCCACTTT. Its protein is CASDQPGTGGYNSPLHF.

This clonotype was detected only a few times. CDR3 in DNA: TGTGCCAGCAGGCCCCGAGTAGGGGATACGCAGTATTTT. Encoded protein: CASRPRVGDTQYF. The genes are TRBV7-9 and TRBJ2-3; no definite D call. The CDR3 extends over 13 amino acids. V lost 6 bases and J lost 6, with 13 bases in between. Per the germline V gene, CDR1 is SEHNR and CDR2 is FQNEAQ (reference sequence). Together with reference TRBV7-9 and TRBJ2-3, the CDR3 gives the full variable domain: DTGVSQNPRHKITKRGQNVTFRCDPISEHNRLYWYRQTLGQGPEFLTYFQNEAQLEKSRLLSDRFSAERPKGSFSTLEIQRTEQGDSAMYLCASRPRVGDTQYFGPGTRLTVL.

In this sample, this clonotype turned up many times. The V gene is TRBV7-2, the J gene TRBJ2-7, with 9 nucleotides matching TRBD2. CDR1 and CDR2 (germline): SGHTA, FQGNSA. This CDR3 has 16 residues. With V trimmed by 6 bases and J by 1 base, 10 bases remained unmatched. The CDR3 sequence: CASSSGWTSESYEQYF. In DNA form, the CDR3 reads TGTGCCAGCAGTTCGGGATGGACTAGCGAGTCCTACGAGCAGTACTTC.

This clonotype was picked up a small number of times. J is TRBJ2-7 and V is TRBV7-2, with D possibly matching TRBD2 (5 bases). The germline V gene has CDR1 SGHTA and CDR2 FQGNSA. V shed 4 bases and J shed 2 bases, with 15 bases lying between them. The CDR3 contains 15 residues. CDR3 coding DNA: TGTGCCAGCAGCTGGAGAGCGGAGGTTACCTACGAGCAGTACTTC. Translating it yields CASSWRAEVTYEQYF.

This clonotype occurred many times. The chain carries TRBV7-3 and TRBJ2-2; D remains ambiguous. The germline V gene encodes CDR1 SGHTA and CDR2 FQGTGA. V was cut by 5 bases and J by 3 bases, with 7 bases left in between. This CDR3 region has 13 residues. Here the CDR3 DNA reads TGTGCCAGCAGCCCAGACCACACCGGGGAGCTGTTTTTT. This encodes CASSPDHTGELFF. Full variable domain (remainder filled in from reference TRBV7-3 and TRBJ2-2): GAGVSQTPSNKVTEKGKYVELRCDPISGHTALYWYRQSLGQGPEFLIYFQGTGAADDSGLPNDRFFAVRPEGSVSTLKIQRTERGDSAVYLCASSPDHTGELFFGEGSRLTVL.

V usage is TRBV20-1 and J usage is TRBJ2-5; 11 bases match TRBD2. Germline values: CDR1 DFQATT, CDR2 SNEGSKA (reference sequence). The CDR3 covers 15 residues. The V segment lost 3 bases and the J segment 4 bases; nucleotides outside the gene matches: 7. CDR3 loop: CSASRETSGRETQYF. CDR3 nucleotides: TGCAGTGCTAGTAGGGAAACTAGCGGGAGAGAGACCCAGTACTTC.

This clonotype was counted at least ten times. This chain connects TRBV6-5 to TRBJ2-7, with D hard to call. The V end lost 5 bases, the J end lost 4 bases, and 6 bases lay between the germline ends. CDR3 length: 11 amino acids. Per the germline V gene, CDR1 is MNHEY and CDR2 is SVGAGI. The CDR3 coding sequence is TGTGCCAGCAGTGCCGGATACGAGCAGTACTTC. It yields the protein CASSAGYEQYF.

Turning to this clonotype: It is unclear where the CDR3 begins or ends on the DNA, so no DNA is shown, and the CDR3 is as TCRdb lists it. The chain has TRBV25-1 and TRBJ2-7; the table's TRBD2 call for D was not verified on the DNA. CDR1 is MGHDK and CDR2 is SYGVNS in the germline V gene. The CDR3 comprises 16 residues, both ends counted. The CDR3 reads CACSARRPGGRNEQYF.

This clonotype was seen at least ten times. This sequence joins TRBV24-1 and TRBJ2-2, with D possibly called TRBD1 or TRBD2 (5 bases each). Trimming removed 0 bases at V and 0 bases at J, with 13 bases between. This CDR3 comprises 18 residues. CDR1 is KGHDR, CDR2 SFDVKD, per germline. CDR3 protein: CATSDLPWGSTNTGELFF. CDR3 DNA: TGTGCCACCAGTGATTTGCCTTGGGGGTCCACGAACACCGGGGAGCTGTTTTTT.